Below, 6 T cell receptor beta chains from the same sample are listed, as sequenced in a study of shared clonotypes between healthy human individuals. Naive CD8 cells lacked CD45RO and underwent positive selection for CCR7, leaving out terminally differentiated effector memory CD45RA+ cells. Method: immunoSEQ multiplex PCR; TCRdb's copy keeps in-frame clones and lacks some. The sample consists of roughly 890,000 clones, over 90% of them appearing once. Sequences were obtained from naive CD8+ T cells sorted from blood. The receptor source for this set is a man in his thirties or forties in good health.

The chain employs TRBV5-8 and TRBJ2-3; no clear D. In germline, CDR1 is SGHTS, CDR2 YDEGEE. V was clipped by 0 bases and J by 1 base, with 9 bases between them. The CDR3 has 15 amino acids. CDR3 sequence (DNA): TGTGCCAGCAGCTTGGGTAGCCAAGGCACAGATACGCAGTATTTT. Translating it yields CASSLGSQGTDTQYF.

This chain links TRBV2 with TRBJ2-7; 7 bases are a match to TRBD1. V trimming: 6 bases; J trimming: 5 bases; junction bases outside the gene matches: 7. Germline CDR1 reads SNHLY; CDR2 reads FYNNEI. The CDR3 contains 13 residues. The CDR3 here is CASRVDRANEQYF. The CDR3 DNA reads TGTGCCAGCAGGGTAGACAGGGCCAACGAGCAGTACTTC. The full variable domain, in which reference TRBV2 and TRBJ2-7 provide the parts outside the CDR3, is EPEVTQTPSHQVTQMGQEVILRCVPISNHLYFYWYRQILGQKVEFLVSFYNNEISEKSEIFDDQFSVERPDGSNFTLKIRSTKLEDSAMYFCASRVDRANEQYFGPGTRLTVT.

The rearrangement joins TRBV9 to TRBJ2-1, with 7 positions matching TRBD2. Germline-derived CDR1 and CDR2 are SGDLS and YYNGEE. The CDR3 is 18 amino acids. J gave up 8 bases and V 0 bases, and 17 bases lay outside the gene matches. The CDR3 here is CASSVGWVAGVGGDEQFF. The CDR3, as DNA: TGTGCCAGCAGCGTAGGTTGGGTAGCGGGTGTGGGAGGAGATGAGCAGTTCTTC. The whole variable domain, remainder taken from reference TRBV9 and TRBJ2-1, is DSGVTQTPKHLITATGQRVTLRCSPRSGDLSVYWYQQSLDQGLQFLIQYYNGEERAKGNILERFSAQQFPDLHSELNLSSLELGDSALYFCASSVGWVAGVGGDEQFFGPGTRLTVL.

Here the CDR3 DNA reads TGTGCCTGCCCTAGCGGGAGGGAAGGCAATGAGCAGTTCTTC. Protein product: CACPSGREGNEQFF. The rearrangement joins TRBV7-9 to TRBJ2-1, with 12 bases lining up with TRBD2. The junction had 8 bases not matched to a gene; V was cut back by 11 bases and J by 6 bases. The CDR3 is 14 amino acids. Germline assignment: CDR1 SEHNR and CDR2 FQNEAQ (reference sequence). Drawing the rest from reference TRBV7-9 and TRBJ2-1, the complete variable domain is DTGVSQNPRHKITKRGQNVTFRCDPISEHNRLYWYRQTLGQGPEFLTYFQNEAQLEKSRLLSDRFSAERPKGSFSTLEIQRTEQGDSAMYLCACPSGREGNEQFFGPGTRLTVL.

The chain uses TRBV28 and TRBJ2-2, with D uncertain. Germline CDR1 MDHEN, CDR2 SYDVKM. With 5 bases removed from V and 4 bases from J, the gap between germline ends came to 17 bases. CDR3 length: 16 amino acids. The CDR3 is CASSVHTIGVTGELFF. CDR3 nucleotides: TGTGCCAGCAGTGTCCATACAATCGGCGTCACCGGGGAGCTGTTTTTT. Full variable domain (remainder filled in from reference TRBV28 and TRBJ2-2): DVKVTQSSRYLVKRTGEKVFLECVQDMDHENMFWYRQDPGLGLRLIYFSYDVKMKEKGDIPEGYSVSREKKERFSLILESASTNQTSMYLCASSVHTIGVTGELFFGEGSRLTVL.

The chain uses TRBV4-1 and TRBJ2-7; no definite D call. The V and J ends lost 1 base and 10 bases respectively, with 17 bases between them. The CDR3 loop spans 14 amino acids. Germline CDR1 and CDR2: MGHRA and YSYEKL. CDR3 coding DNA: TGCGCCAGCAGCCAAGCGTTGACGGTTCTGCCCCAGTACTTC. Its protein product is CASSQALTVLPQYF.